This TCR beta chain was sequenced for a study of cytomegalovirus exposure and HLA in healthy donors. Study-level points and caveats: When analyzed later, a missense DCLRE1C variant was found to be linked to TCR beta V- and J-gene trimming. Across donors, sequencing depth was assumed by presence/absence analyses to be roughly uniform. According to an earlier analysis, most TCR beta V segments yielded productive rearrangements about 87% or about 30% of the time. In a later analysis, across HLA loci, associated TCR counts were highest for DRB1, lowest for HLA-C.

About this clone itself: Its specificity is unknown.

With 60 Vbeta and 13 Jbeta primers, the PCR was carried out. TCRdb's table, derived via immunoSEQ multiplex PCR, lists solely in-frame clones and lacks some. The data contain about 150,000 clones, 55% to 70% of them singletons. What was sequenced was PBMCs. This TCR was sampled from a woman in her sixties or seventies in good health and CMV-seropositive.

The CDR3 DNA sequence: TGTGCCAGCCTTACTCAACCCGGACAGGGGAACTATGGCTACACCTTC. It is translated as CASLTQPGQGNYGYTF. The chain has TRBV2 and TRBJ1-2, with 9 bases aligning to TRBD1. The CDR3 is made up of 16 amino acids. V lost 8 bases to trimming and J lost 2 bases; unmatched junction nucleotides: 12. The V gene's germline CDR1 is SNHLY and CDR2 FYNNEI.